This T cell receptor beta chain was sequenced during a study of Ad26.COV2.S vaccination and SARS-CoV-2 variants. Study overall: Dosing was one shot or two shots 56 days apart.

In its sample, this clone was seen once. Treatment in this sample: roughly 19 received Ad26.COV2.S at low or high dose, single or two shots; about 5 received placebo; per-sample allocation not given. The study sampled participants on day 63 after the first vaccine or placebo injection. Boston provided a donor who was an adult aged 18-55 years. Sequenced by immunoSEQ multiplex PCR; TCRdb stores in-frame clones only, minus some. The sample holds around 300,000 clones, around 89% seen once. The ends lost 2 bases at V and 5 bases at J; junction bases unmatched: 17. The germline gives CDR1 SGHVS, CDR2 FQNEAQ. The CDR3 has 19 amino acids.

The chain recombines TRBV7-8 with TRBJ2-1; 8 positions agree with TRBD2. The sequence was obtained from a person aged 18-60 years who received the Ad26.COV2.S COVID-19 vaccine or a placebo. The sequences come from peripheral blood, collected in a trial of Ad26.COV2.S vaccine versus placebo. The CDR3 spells CASSLTSGQLLPFDNEQFF. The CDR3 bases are TGTGCCAGCAGCTTAACTAGCGGACAACTTTTGCCCTTCGACAATGAGCAGTTCTTC.